The 25 T cell receptor beta chains listed next were all sequenced from one sample in a study of T cell repertoires in cytomegalovirus infection. TCRdb recomputed calls from the reads with MiXCR, one row per CDR3 protein. This table has roughly 500,000 distinct CDR3 sequences, roughly a third appearing once. These TCRs are of unknown antigen specificity. The specimen comprised cultured PBMCs, sampled from culture after CMV antigen stimulation. The receptors originated from a human donor in good health (CMV status not recorded). Some clones in this sample may be carry-over from other donors' samples.

The chain employs TRBV7-2 and TRBJ2-2, with D maybe TRBD2 (5 bases). V was clipped by 5 bases and J by 4 bases, with 14 bases between them. The CDR3 runs to 15 residues. Germline CDR1 SGHTA, CDR2 FQGNSA. In DNA form, the CDR3 reads TGTGCCAGCAGCCAACGACCAGGAGGCACCGGGGAGCTGTTTTTT. Protein sequence: CASSQRPGGTGELFF.

The chain combines TRBV19 with TRBJ1-5; a weak D match, TRBD1 (6 bases). The CDR3 sequence is 17 residues long. In germline, CDR1 is LNHDA, CDR2 SQIVND (reference sequence). V lost 6 bases and J 0 bases, leaving 18 bases between the germline ends. The CDR3 loop reads CASRPPQGLNSNQPQHF. The CDR3 nucleotides read TGTGCCAGTAGGCCACCACAGGGACTAAATAGCAATCAGCCCCAGCATTTT.

The chain uses TRBV5-1 and TRBJ2-1; 11 bases match TRBD2. After removal of 4 bases from V and 2 bases from J, the junction contained 5 bases not matched to a gene. Germline assignment: CDR1 SGHRS and CDR2 YFSETQ. The length of the CDR3 is 16 residues. The CDR3 DNA is TGCGCCAGCAGCCGTATGACTAGCGGGGCCTACAATGAGCAGTTCTTC. It is translated as CASSRMTSGAYNEQFF.

This clonotype was observed at least ten times. This chain links TRBV7-2 with TRBJ1-2; maybe TRBD1 (5 bases). CDR1 and CDR2 (germline): SGHTA, FQGNSA. CDR3 length: 14 residues. Trimming pared 4 bases from V and 3 bases from J, leaving 12 bases between. The DNA of the CDR3 is TGTGCCAGCAGCTACGGGACTTTAGACTATGGCTACACCTTC. This encodes CASSYGTLDYGYTF.

The chain couples TRBV25-1 to TRBJ1-4; D gene uncertain. The germline gives CDR1 MGHDK, CDR2 SYGVNS. The CDR3 is 15 amino acids. Trimming left V 5 bases short and J 8 bases short, with 18 bases between. The CDR3 bases are TGTGCCAGCAGTAGACAATACGGGTCAAGAGAAAAACTGTTTTTT. Translating gives CASSRQYGSREKLFF. The complete variable domain, with remaining parts taken from reference TRBV25-1 and TRBJ1-4, reads EADIYQTPRYLVIGTGKKITLECSQTMGHDKMYWYQQDPGMELHLIHYSYGVNSTEKGDLSSESTVSRIRTEHFPLTLESARPSHTSQYLCASSRQYGSREKLFFGSGTQLSVL.

The chain uses TRBV27 and TRBJ2-1; 7 nucleotides line up with TRBD2. Germline V gene sequence: CDR1 MNHEY, CDR2 SMNVEV (reference sequence). The junction had 5 bases not matched to a gene; V was cut back by 6 bases and J by 0 bases. CDR3 length: 15 amino acids. CDR3 region: CASRGLTSSYNEQFF. CDR3 nucleotides: TGTGCCAGCAGGGGACTAACGAGCTCCTACAATGAGCAGTTCTTC.

The CDR3 nucleotides are TGCGCCAGCAGCCAAATCGGGACTACTACTAGCGGGAGAGCATACGAGCAGTACGTC. Protein: CASSQIGTTTSGRAYEQYV. The chain employs TRBV4-3 and TRBJ2-7; TRBD2 agrees at 11 bases. The CDR3 consists of 19 residues. The junction had 16 bases not matched to a gene; V was cut back by 2 bases and J by 4 bases. Germline V lookup: CDR1 LGHNA, CDR2 YSLEER.

Written as DNA, the CDR3 is TGTGCTAGTGGTTTGGCTATCCAACAGCCCCATAGCAATCAGCCCCAGCATTTT. Amino acid sequence: CASGLAIQQPHSNQPQHF. The V gene is TRBV12-5, the J gene TRBJ1-5; unclear D gene. V gave up 1 base and J gave up 0 bases, with 16 bases separating them. Germline CDR1 is LGHNT and CDR2 is FRNRAP. The CDR3 loop spans 18 amino acids.

This clonotype was detected only a few times. The rearrangement links TRBV12-3 or TRBV12-4 to TRBJ1-2; 9 nucleotides align to TRBD1. The CDR3 is 14 amino acids. Trimming at V came to 6 bases and at J to 5 bases, leaving 7 bases not matched to a gene. The CDR3 spells CASRPGDRVYGYTF. The CDR3 nucleotides are TGTGCCAGCAGACCAGGGGACAGGGTTTATGGCTACACCTTC.

The chain links TRBV7-9 to TRBJ1-5, with D possibly TRBD1 on 6 matching bases. The CDR3 contains 14 residues. Germline lookup yields CDR1 SEHNR and CDR2 FQNEAQ (reference sequence). Between the trimmed V and J ends, which lost 3 bases and 3 bases, there was a span of 9 bases. As DNA, the CDR3 is TGTGCCAGCAGCTTCGGGGGCATCAATCAGCCCCAGCATTTT. It yields the protein CASSFGGINQPQHF.

Details on this clonotype: At one boundary the junction diverges from the germline segment, which might be a read error. V is TRBV7-9 and J is TRBJ2-5, with 9 bases fitting TRBD2. There are 15 residues in the CDR3. Germline lookup yields CDR1 SEHNR and CDR2 FQNEAQ (reference sequence). The CDR3 DNA is TGTGCCAGCAGCCCTACTAGCGGGCGAGGGGAGACCAAGTACTTC. Translating gives CASSPTSGRGETKYF.

This clonotype was seen only a few times. This chain joins TRBV7-6 and TRBJ2-7; a weak D match, TRBD2 (5 bases). Germline CDR1 reads SGHVS; CDR2 reads FNYEAQ. The CDR3 totals 15 residues. The CDR3 reads CASSLAPEGMDEQYV. CDR3 in DNA: TGTGCTAGCAGCTTAGCGCCGGAAGGGATGGACGAGCAGTACGTC.

The genes are TRBV7-2 and TRBJ2-1; D remains unclear. The CDR3 has 13 amino acids. Trimming removed 3 bases at V and 6 bases at J, with 9 bases between. From germline, CDR1 is SGHTA and CDR2 FQGNSA. The CDR3: CASSFGRLNEQFF. Here the CDR3 DNA reads TGTGCCAGCAGCTTTGGGCGTCTCAATGAGCAGTTCTTC. The full variable domain, completed using reference TRBV7-2 and TRBJ2-1, is GAGVSQSPSNKVTEKGKDVELRCDPISGHTALYWYRQSLGQGLEFLIYFQGNSAPDKSGLPSDRFSAERTGGSVSTLTIQRTQQEDSAVYLCASSFGRLNEQFFGPGTRLTVL.

CDR3 sequence reads: CSVEFRPESGGYTF. CDR3 in DNA: TGCAGCGTTGAGTTTCGACCGGAGTCGGGAGGCTACACCTTC. The gene calls are TRBV29-1 and TRBJ1-2; D is uncertain. Germline-derived CDR1 and CDR2 are SQVTM and ANQGSEA. V gave up 3 bases and J gave up 8 bases, with 19 bases separating them. The CDR3 sequence is 14 residues long.

On this clonotype: Because the CDR3 is missing its conserved closing phenylalanine or tryptophan, this is likely a read error. The rearrangement joins TRBV10-3 to TRBJ1-2; TRBD1 is a possible D gene (5 bases). This CDR3 contains 12 residues. Trimming pared 9 bases from V and 4 bases from J, leaving 12 bases between. The germline V gene has CDR1 ENHRY and CDR2 SYGVKD. The CDR3 DNA reads as TGTGCCATGGGGGAAAATGGCTATGGCTACACCTCC. Its protein is CAMGENGYGYTS.

The rearrangement joins TRBV7-2 to TRBJ2-7; 15 bases agree with TRBD2. Germline CDR1 SGHTA, CDR2 FQGNSA. The CDR3 covers 14 residues. V lost 4 bases to trimming and J lost 6 bases; unmatched junction nucleotides: 1. CDR3 coding DNA: TGTGCCAGCAGCTGGACTAGCGGGAGGGTCGAGCAGTACTTC. It specifies CASSWTSGRVEQYF.

J is TRBJ2-4 and V is TRBV5-1, with TRBD2 identical over 15 bases. The V segment lost 5 bases and the J segment 6 bases; nucleotides outside the gene matches: 9. This CDR3 has 17 residues. CDR1 SGHRS and CDR2 YFSETQ come from the germline V gene. CDR3 nucleotides: TGCGCCAGCAGTTCAGGACTAGCGGGAGGGCAAACAAACATTCAGTACTTC. This codes for CASSSGLAGGQTNIQYF.

This clonotype was seen only once. The rearrangement links TRBV19 to TRBJ2-4, with 8 positions matching TRBD1. The CDR3 spans 14 residues. Germline CDR1 reads LNHDA; CDR2 reads SQIVND (reference sequence). With 7 bases clipped from V and 3 bases from J, the junction kept 5 bases outside the gene matches. Here the CDR3 DNA reads TGTGCCAGTATTGAGACAGGGGACAAAAACATTCAGTACTTC. Encoded protein: CASIETGDKNIQYF.

The rearrangement joins TRBV19 to TRBJ2-3; D gene ambiguous. This CDR3 contains 12 residues. Germline V gives CDR1 LNHDA, CDR2 SQIVND (reference sequence). V was trimmed by 10 bases and J by 5 bases, leaving 13 bases between them. The CDR3 reads CATSTLGDTQYF. The CDR3 DNA reads as TGTGCCACCTCAACGCTGGGAGATACGCAGTATTTT.

There are many counts of this clonotype. The V gene is TRBV7-2, the J gene TRBJ2-1; 13 bases line up with TRBD2. In germline, CDR1 is SGHTA, CDR2 FQGNSA. The ends lost 5 bases at V and 8 bases at J; junction bases unmatched: 9. CDR3 length: 16 residues. CDR3 DNA sequence: TGTGCCAGCAGCACCCGACTAGCGGGAGGCCGAGATGAGCAGTTCTTC. Translation: CASSTRLAGGRDEQFF.

The chain combines TRBV19 with TRBJ1-1; no firm D call. The CDR3 totals 14 residues. Trimming left V 6 bases short and J 1 base short, with 12 bases between. Germline V gives CDR1 LNHDA, CDR2 SQIVND (reference sequence). The CDR3 sequence: CASSVYEGNTEAFF. The CDR3 DNA follows: TGTGCCAGTAGCGTCTATGAGGGGAACACTGAAGCTTTCTTT.

This clonotype came up once. The genes are TRBV27 and TRBJ1-5; D unclear. Germline V gene sequence: CDR1 MNHEY, CDR2 SMNVEV (reference sequence). The CDR3 sequence is 17 residues long. With 2 bases removed from V and 5 bases from J, the gap between germline ends came to 19 bases. The CDR3 coding sequence is TGTGCCAGCAGTTTAAAAGCCCCTCCAGCTTCCTATCAGCCCCAGCATTTT. Protein sequence: CASSLKAPPASYQPQHF.

This clonotype was seen ten or more times. The rearrangement uses TRBV7-8 and TRBJ2-7, with TRBD2 identical over 11 bases. V shed 2 bases, J shed 6 bases, and the junction held 6 bases outside the gene matches. Looked up from germline, CDR1 is SGHVS and CDR2 is FQNEAQ. The length of the CDR3 is 15 residues. The DNA of the CDR3 is TGTGCCAGCAGCTTAACTAGCGGGAGTAAAGGCGAGCAGTACGTC. It encodes CASSLTSGSKGEQYV.

A few counts support this clonotype. This chain joins TRBV15 and TRBJ2-1; perhaps TRBD1 as D (6 bases). CDR3 length equals 15 residues. Germline V lookup: CDR1 LNHNV, CDR2 YYDKDF (reference sequence). Deletions cut 3 bases from V and 2 bases from J, with 11 bases between. CDR3 sequence (DNA): TGTGCCACCAGCAGTCGGACAGTCCCCTACAATGAGCAGTTCTTC. Translating gives CATSSRTVPYNEQFF. The full variable domain, completed using reference TRBV15 and TRBJ2-1, is DAMVIQNPRYQVTQFGKPVTLSCSQTLNHNVMYWYQQKSSQAPKLLFHYYDKDFNNEADTPDNFQSRRPNTSFCFLDIRSPGLGDTAMYLCATSSRTVPYNEQFFGPGTRLTVL.

The chain links TRBV5-5 to TRBJ1-2; 7 bases are shared with TRBD1. Germline V gives CDR1 SGHKS, CDR2 YYEKEE (reference sequence). The CDR3 runs to 14 residues. Trimming at V came to 4 bases and at J to 7 bases, leaving 10 bases not matched to a gene. The CDR3 is CASSPGQVFGGYTF. The CDR3 nucleotides are TGTGCCAGCAGCCCCGGACAGGTTTTTGGTGGCTACACCTTC.